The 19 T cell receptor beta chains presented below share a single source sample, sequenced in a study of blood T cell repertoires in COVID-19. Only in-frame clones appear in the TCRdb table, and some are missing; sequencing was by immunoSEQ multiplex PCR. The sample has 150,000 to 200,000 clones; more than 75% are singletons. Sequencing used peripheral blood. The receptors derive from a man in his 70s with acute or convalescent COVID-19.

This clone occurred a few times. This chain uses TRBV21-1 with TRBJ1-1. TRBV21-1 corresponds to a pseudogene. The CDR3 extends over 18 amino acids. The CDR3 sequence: CASSKGGERALGNTEAFF. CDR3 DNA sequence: TGTGCCAGCAGCAAAGGCGGGGAGAGGGCCCTCGGGAACACTGAAGCTTTCTTT.

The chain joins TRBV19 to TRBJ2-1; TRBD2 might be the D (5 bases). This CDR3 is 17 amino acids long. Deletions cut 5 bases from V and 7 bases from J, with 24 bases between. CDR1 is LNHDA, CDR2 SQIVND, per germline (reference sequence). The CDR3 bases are TGTGCCAGTAGTTTCCAACCCTCTGCGGGCCCAAGGAATGAGCAGTTCTTC. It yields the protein CASSFQPSAGPRNEQFF.

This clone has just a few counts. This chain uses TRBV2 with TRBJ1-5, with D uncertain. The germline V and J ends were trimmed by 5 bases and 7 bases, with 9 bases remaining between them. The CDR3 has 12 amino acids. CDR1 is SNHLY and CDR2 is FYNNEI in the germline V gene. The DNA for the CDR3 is TGTGCCAGCAGTTACGATCAGCAGCCCCAGCATTTT. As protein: CASSYDQQPQHF.

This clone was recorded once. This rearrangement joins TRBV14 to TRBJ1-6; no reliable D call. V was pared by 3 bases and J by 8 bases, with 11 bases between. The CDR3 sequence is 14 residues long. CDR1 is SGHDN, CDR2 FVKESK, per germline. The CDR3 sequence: CASSQLTEDSPLHF. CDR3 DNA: TGTGCCAGCAGCCAGTTGACCGAGGATTCACCCCTCCACTTT. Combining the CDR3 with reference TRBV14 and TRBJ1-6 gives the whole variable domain EAGVTQFPSHSVIEKGQTVTLRCDPISGHDNLYWYRRVMGKEIKFLLHFVKESKQDESGMPNNRFLAERTGGTYSTLKVQPAELEDSGVYFCASSQLTEDSPLHFGNGTRLTVT.

The CDR3 nucleotides are TGCGCCAGCAGTGAACAGACCGATGAGCAGTTCTTC. It specifies CASSEQTDEQFF. The rearrangement joins TRBV10-1 to TRBJ2-1; D is uncertain. Trimming left V 3 bases short and J 8 bases short, with 8 bases between. Germline V lookup: CDR1 WNHNN, CDR2 SYGVQD (reference sequence). The CDR3 covers 12 residues.

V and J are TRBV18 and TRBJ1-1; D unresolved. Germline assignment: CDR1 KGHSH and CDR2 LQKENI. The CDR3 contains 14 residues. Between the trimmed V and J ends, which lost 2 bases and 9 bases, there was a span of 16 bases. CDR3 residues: CASSPVTGSVKAFF. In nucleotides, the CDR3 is TGTGCCAGCTCACCAGTTACGGGGTCGGTGAAAGCTTTCTTT.

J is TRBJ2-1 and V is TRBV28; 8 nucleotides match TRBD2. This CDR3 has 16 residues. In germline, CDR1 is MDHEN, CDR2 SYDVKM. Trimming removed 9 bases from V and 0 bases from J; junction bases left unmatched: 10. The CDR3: CASSPTSGDSYNEQFF. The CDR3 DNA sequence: TGTGCCAGTAGTCCCACTAGCGGTGACTCCTACAATGAGCAGTTCTTC.

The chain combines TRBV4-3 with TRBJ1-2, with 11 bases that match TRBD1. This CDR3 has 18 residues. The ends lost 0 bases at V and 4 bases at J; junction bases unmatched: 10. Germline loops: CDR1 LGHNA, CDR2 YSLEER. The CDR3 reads CASSQDTGTGGFGYGYTF. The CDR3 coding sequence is TGCGCCAGCAGCCAAGACACGGGGACAGGGGGGTTCGGCTATGGCTACACCTTC.

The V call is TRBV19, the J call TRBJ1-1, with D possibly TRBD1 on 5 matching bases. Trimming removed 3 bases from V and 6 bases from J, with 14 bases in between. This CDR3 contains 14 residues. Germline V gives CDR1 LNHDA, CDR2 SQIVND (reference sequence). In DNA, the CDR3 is TGTGCCAGTAGTATGGAGTGGGGGGGGTCTGAAGCTTTCTTT. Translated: CASSMEWGGSEAFF.

The CDR3: CATSDRLAGGYTQYF. DNA for the CDR3: TGTGCCACCAGTGACCGACTAGCGGGGGGCTATACGCAGTATTTT. The rearrangement links TRBV24-1 to TRBJ2-3; 13 bases agree with TRBD2. The junction had 4 bases not matched to a gene; V was cut back by 4 bases and J by 7 bases. Germline values: CDR1 KGHDR, CDR2 SFDVKD. The CDR3 has 15 residues.

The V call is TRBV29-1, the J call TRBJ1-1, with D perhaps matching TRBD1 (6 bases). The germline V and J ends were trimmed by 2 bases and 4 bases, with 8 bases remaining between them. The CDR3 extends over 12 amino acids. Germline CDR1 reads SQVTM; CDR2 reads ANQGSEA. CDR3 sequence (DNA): TGCAGCGTTGAACGCAGGGGCACTGAAGCTTTCTTT. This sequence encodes CSVERRGTEAFF.

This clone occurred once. DNA of the CDR3: TGTGCCAGCTCACCACCGAGGGGGACGGTAAACATAAACACTGAAGCTTTCTTT. It encodes CASSPPRGTVNINTEAFF. The chain joins TRBV18 to TRBJ1-1; possibly TRBD1 for D (6 bases). The length of the CDR3 is 18 residues. V lost 0 bases and J lost 2, with 19 bases in between. Looked up from germline, CDR1 is KGHSH and CDR2 is LQKENI.

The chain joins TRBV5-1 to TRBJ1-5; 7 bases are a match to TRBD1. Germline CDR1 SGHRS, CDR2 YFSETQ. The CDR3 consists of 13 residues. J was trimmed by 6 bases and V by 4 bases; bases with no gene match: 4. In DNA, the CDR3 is TGCGCCAGCAGCGTGGGACAGCGTCAGCCCCAGCATTTT. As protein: CASSVGQRQPQHF.

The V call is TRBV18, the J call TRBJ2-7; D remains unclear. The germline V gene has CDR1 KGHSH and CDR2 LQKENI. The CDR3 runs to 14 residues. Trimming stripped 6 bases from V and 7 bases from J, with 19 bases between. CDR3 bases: TGTGCCAGCTCTCCTAACTCTGGTAGTCGTGAGCAGTACTTC. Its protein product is CASSPNSGSREQYF.

The CDR3 DNA reads TGTGCCAGCAGCCCCCTGAGGACTAGCAGAGCGAACACCGGGGAGCTGTTTTTT. Encoded protein: CASSPLRTSRANTGELFF. The chain links TRBV6-2 or TRBV6-3 to TRBJ2-2; 8 bases are shared with TRBD2. Germline CDR1 is MNHEY and CDR2 is SVGEGT. The CDR3 contains 18 residues. J was trimmed by 0 bases and V by 6 bases; bases with no gene match: 12.

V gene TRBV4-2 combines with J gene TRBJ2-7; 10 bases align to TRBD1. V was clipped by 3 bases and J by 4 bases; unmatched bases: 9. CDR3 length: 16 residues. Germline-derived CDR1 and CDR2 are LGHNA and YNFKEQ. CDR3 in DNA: TGTGCCAGCAGCCAGGTAGACAGGGGGCCAAGTTACGAGCAGTACTTC. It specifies CASSQVDRGPSYEQYF.

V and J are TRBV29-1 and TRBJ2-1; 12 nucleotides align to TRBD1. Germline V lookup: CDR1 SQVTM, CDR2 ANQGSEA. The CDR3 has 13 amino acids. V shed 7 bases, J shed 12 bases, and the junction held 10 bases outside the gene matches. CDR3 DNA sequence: TGCAGCGCCGGGACAGGGGGCGCGGCTAGGCAGTTCTTC. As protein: CSAGTGGAARQFF.

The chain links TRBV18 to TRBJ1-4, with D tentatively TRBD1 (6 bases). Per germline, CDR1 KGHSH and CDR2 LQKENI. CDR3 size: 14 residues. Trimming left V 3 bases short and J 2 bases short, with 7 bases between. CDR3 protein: CASSPTGTNEKLFF. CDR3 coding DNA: TGTGCCAGCTCACCTACAGGGACTAATGAAAAACTGTTTTTT.

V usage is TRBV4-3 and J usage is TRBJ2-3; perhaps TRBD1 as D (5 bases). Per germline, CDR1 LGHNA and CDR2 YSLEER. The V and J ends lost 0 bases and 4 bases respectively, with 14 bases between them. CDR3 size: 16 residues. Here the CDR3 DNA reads TGCGCCAGCAGCCAAGAGTACCAGGGAAGGCCAGATACGCAGTATTTT. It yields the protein CASSQEYQGRPDTQYF.